Each of the 18 T cell receptor beta chains below was sequenced from the same sample in a study of blood T cell repertoires in COVID-19. The table came from immunoSEQ multiplex PCR; TCRdb's copy has only in-frame clones and leaves some out. The data show more than 130,000 clones, more than 70% seen once. Specimen: peripheral blood. The receptors here all came from a man in his fifties or sixties with active or convalescent COVID-19.

This sequence joins TRBV16 and TRBJ2-1, with TRBD1 as a possible D gene (5 bases). Per germline, CDR1 KGHSY and CDR2 FQNENV. This CDR3 has 13 amino acids. V lost 0 bases and J 9 bases, leaving 9 bases between the germline ends. The CDR3 protein is CASSQSRQGEQFF. Here the CDR3 DNA reads TGTGCCAGCAGCCAATCCAGGCAGGGTGAGCAGTTCTTC.

The chain is built from TRBV21-1 and TRBJ2-5; the table calls TRBD2, which could not be checked here. TRBV21-1 is described as a pseudogene. The CDR3 is 19 amino acids. The CDR3 coding sequence is TGTGCCAGCAGCAAACGGAGTAGGGGACTAGCGGAGGGGGGGGAGACCCAGTACTTC. Encoded protein: CASSKRSRGLAEGGETQYF.

The rearrangement links TRBV3-1 (or the pseudogene TRBV3-2) to TRBJ2-7; D gene uncertain. Per the germline V gene, CDR1 is LGHDT and CDR2 is YNNKEL (reference sequence). The CDR3 contains 14 residues. V shed 0 bases and J shed 4 bases, with 10 bases lying between them. The DNA for the CDR3 is TGTGCCAGCAGCCAAGATGCAGCGAGATACGAGCAGTACTTC. The encoded protein is CASSQDAARYEQYF.

This clone was recorded only once. The V call is TRBV28, the J call TRBJ2-7, with D unresolved. V lost 5 bases and J lost 1, with 6 bases in between. CDR3 size: 12 residues. Per the germline V gene, CDR1 is MDHEN and CDR2 is SYDVKM. CDR3 residues: CASSPISYEQYF. As DNA, the CDR3 is TGTGCCAGCAGTCCCATTTCCTACGAGCAGTACTTC. The variable domain in full, completed from reference TRBV28 and TRBJ2-7, reads DVKVTQSSRYLVKRTGEKVFLECVQDMDHENMFWYRQDPGLGLRLIYFSYDVKMKEKGDIPEGYSVSREKKERFSLILESASTNQTSMYLCASSPISYEQYFGPGTRLTVT.

The chain is built from TRBV7-8 and TRBJ2-1; a weak D match, TRBD2 (6 bases). Trimming took 1 base from V and 16 from J, leaving 20 bases between them. This CDR3 comprises 14 residues. Germline CDR1 SGHVS, CDR2 FQNEAQ. This CDR3 is CASSLERGLLSGFF. In DNA, the CDR3 is TGTGCCAGCAGCTTAGAGAGGGGACTCCTTAGCGGCTTCTTC.

This sequence joins TRBV6-5 and TRBJ2-3, with 10 bases aligning to TRBD2. Germline V lookup: CDR1 MNHEY, CDR2 SVGAGI. This CDR3 has 14 amino acids. The J segment lost 3 bases and the V segment lost 6 bases, leaving 3 bases of the junction unmatched. The CDR3 loop reads CASRGAGGTDTQYF. The CDR3 region has the DNA TGTGCCAGCAGGGGAGCGGGAGGGACAGATACGCAGTATTTT.

V and J are TRBV7-3 and TRBJ2-2; 7 bases match TRBD1. Germline V gene data show CDR1 as SGHTA and CDR2 as FQGTGA. J was trimmed by 5 bases and V by 5 bases; bases with no gene match: 8. The length of the CDR3 is 15 residues. The CDR3 DNA reads as TGTGCCAGCAGCCCTGAAAACAGGGGTACCGGGGAGCTGTTTTTT. It codes for CASSPENRGTGELFF.

The V and J genes are TRBV21-1 and TRBJ1-5; TRBD1 is taken as the D call from the table, unchecked against the DNA. TRBV21-1 is given as a pseudogene. The CDR3 extends over 18 amino acids. CDR3: CASSPRLTGNYSNQPQHF. The CDR3 coding sequence is TGTGCCAGCAGCCCGCGACTAACAGGGAACTATAGCAATCAGCCCCAGCATTTT.

This chain links TRBV7-3 with TRBJ2-5, with 7 nucleotides matching TRBD1. Germline V gene data show CDR1 as SGHTA and CDR2 as FQGTGA. The CDR3 spans 14 residues. The J segment lost 5 bases and the V segment lost 4 bases, leaving 7 bases of the junction unmatched. Here the CDR3 DNA reads TGTGCCAGCAGCTCACAGGGGTTGGGGGAGACCCAGTACTTC. Translation gives CASSSQGLGETQYF.

The chain employs TRBV30 and TRBJ2-7; 7 bases agree with TRBD1. J gave up 6 bases and V 5 bases, and 7 bases lay outside the gene matches. Germline loops: CDR1 GTSNPN, CDR2 SVGIG (reference sequence). There are 12 residues in the CDR3. The CDR3 protein is CAWGDSRREQYF. The CDR3 DNA sequence: TGTGCCTGGGGGGACAGCCGCCGCGAGCAGTACTTC.

Points on this clone: The same CDR3 also results from other DNA sequences found in this sample. The chain is built from TRBV9 and TRBJ2-5; no reliable D call. This CDR3 spans 14 amino acids. Deletions cut 0 bases from V and 1 base from J, with 7 bases between. Germline V gene lookup returns CDR1 SGDLS and CDR2 YYNGEE. The CDR3 DNA is TGTGCCAGCAGCGTAGGAACAGCCCAAGAGACCCAGTACTTC. This translates into CASSVGTAQETQYF.

A single count supports this clone. The gene calls are TRBV7-9 and TRBJ2-5; D may be TRBD1 (6 bases). The CDR3 runs 14 residues. Deletions cut 4 bases from V and 5 bases from J, with 14 bases between. Per germline, CDR1 SEHNR and CDR2 FQNEAQ (reference sequence). In nucleotides, the CDR3 is TGTGCCAGCAGCTCCCGTTGGGGGCGGGAGACCCAGTACTTC. This translates into CASSSRWGRETQYF.

The rearrangement joins TRBV18 to TRBJ1-3; TRBD1 aligns across 9 bases. V shed 3 bases and J 6 bases; nucleotides not matched to a gene: 6. Germline-derived CDR1 and CDR2 are KGHSH and LQKENI. This CDR3 has 15 amino acids. The CDR3 sequence: CASSPDGQGKNTIYF. CDR3 nucleotides: TGTGCCAGCTCACCGGACGGACAGGGGAAAAACACCATATATTTT.

This clone was counted only a few times. The rearrangement uses TRBV7-9 and TRBJ2-7, with D possibly TRBD2 on 5 matching bases. The CDR3 is 13 amino acids. Germline CDR1 and CDR2: SEHNR and FQNEAQ (reference sequence). Trimming shortened V by 11 bases and J by 2 bases, and 16 bases separated the two germline ends. The CDR3 DNA follows: TGTGCCTCAAAACTAGATGAGGCCTACGAGCAGTACTTC. Its protein product is CASKLDEAYEQYF.

The V gene is TRBV28, the J gene TRBJ1-2; 7 bases map to TRBD1. V trimming: 4 bases; J trimming: 1 base; junction bases outside the gene matches: 6. This CDR3 comprises 15 residues. Germline CDR1 is MDHEN and CDR2 is SYDVKM. CDR3 bases: TGTGCCAGCAGTTCAGGACAGGCCCTTAACTATGGCTACACCTTC. Translating it yields CASSSGQALNYGYTF.

The genes are TRBV28 and TRBJ2-5, with 11 bases identical to TRBD1. The CDR3 extends over 14 amino acids. With V trimmed by 8 bases and J by 5 bases, 7 bases remained unmatched. Per the germline V gene, CDR1 is MDHEN and CDR2 is SYDVKM. CDR3 sequence (DNA): TGTGCCAGCCTGGACAGGGGGCGCGGGGAGACCCAGTACTTC. This sequence encodes CASLDRGRGETQYF.

This chain links TRBV6-6 with TRBJ2-2; tentatively, D is TRBD2 (5 bases). Trimming shortened V by 1 base and J by 0 bases, and 6 bases separated the two germline ends. Germline CDR1 and CDR2: MNHNY and SVGAGI (reference sequence). The CDR3 spans 15 residues. CDR3 DNA sequence: TGTGCCAGCAGTTACTTGACTACGAACACCGGGGAGCTGTTTTTT. Translation: CASSYLTTNTGELFF.

This chain connects TRBV7-2 to TRBJ1-4; possibly TRBD1 for D (6 bases). V was shortened by 2 bases and J by 4 bases, with 11 bases between the two germline ends. Germline CDR1 reads SGHTA; CDR2 reads FQGNSA. The CDR3 extends over 15 amino acids. CDR3: CASSLKTGSNEKLFF. In nucleotides, the CDR3 is TGTGCCAGCAGCTTAAAAACAGGGAGTAATGAAAAACTGTTTTTT.